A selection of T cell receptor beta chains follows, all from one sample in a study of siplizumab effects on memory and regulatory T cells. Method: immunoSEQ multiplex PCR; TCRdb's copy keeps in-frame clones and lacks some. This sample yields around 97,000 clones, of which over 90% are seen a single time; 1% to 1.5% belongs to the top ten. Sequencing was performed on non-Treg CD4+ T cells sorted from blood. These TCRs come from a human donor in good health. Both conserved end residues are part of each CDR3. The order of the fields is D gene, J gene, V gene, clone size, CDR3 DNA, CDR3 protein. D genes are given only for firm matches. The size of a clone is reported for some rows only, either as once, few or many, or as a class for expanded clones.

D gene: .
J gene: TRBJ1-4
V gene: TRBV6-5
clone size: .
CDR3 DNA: TGTGCCAGCAGTTACCACAGGGCTAATGAAAAACTGTTTTTT
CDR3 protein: CASSYHRANEKLFF

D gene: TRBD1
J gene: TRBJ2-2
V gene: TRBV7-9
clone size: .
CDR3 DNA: TGTGCCAGCAGGGAATGGGGACAGGACGCCGGGGAGCTGTTTTTT
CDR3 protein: CASREWGQDAGELFF

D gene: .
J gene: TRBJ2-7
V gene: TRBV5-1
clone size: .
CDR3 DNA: TGCGCCAGCAGCTTGCCGGGACGGATTTACGAGCAGTACTTC
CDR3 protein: CASSLPGRIYEQYF

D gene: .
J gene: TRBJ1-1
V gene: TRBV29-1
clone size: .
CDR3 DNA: TGCAGCGTTTTTGCCCCGATTAGCCCTGACACTGAAGCTTTCTTT
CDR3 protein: CSVFAPISPDTEAFF

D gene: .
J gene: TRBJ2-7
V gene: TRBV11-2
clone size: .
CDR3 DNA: TGTGCCAGCAGCTTATACCTCGATTCCTACGAGCAGTACTTC
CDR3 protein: CASSLYLDSYEQYF

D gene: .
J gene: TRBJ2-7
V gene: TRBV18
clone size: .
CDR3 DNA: TGTGCCAGCTCACCCACAGGGGGGGGCGAGCAGTACTTC
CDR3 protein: CASSPTGGGEQYF

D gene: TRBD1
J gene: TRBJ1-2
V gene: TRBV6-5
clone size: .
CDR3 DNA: TGTGCCAGCAGCCCGGGACAGCTATATGGCTACACCTTC
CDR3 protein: CASSPGQLYGYTF

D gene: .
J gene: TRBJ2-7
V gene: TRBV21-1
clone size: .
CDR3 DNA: TGTGCCAGCAGTCCCGAGGCCAGCTCCTACGAGCAGTACTTC
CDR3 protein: CASSPEASSYEQYF

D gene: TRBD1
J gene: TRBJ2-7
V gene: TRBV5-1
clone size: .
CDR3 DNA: TGCGCCAGCAGCTCCTACTACCGGACAGGGGGCCAGGACGAGCAGTACTTC
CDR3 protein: CASSSYYRTGGQDEQYF

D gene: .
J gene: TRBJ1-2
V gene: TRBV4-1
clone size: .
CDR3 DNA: TGCGCCAGCAGCCAAGCTCTGGCCAGGGTCCCAGGCTATGGCTACACCTTC
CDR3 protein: CASSQALARVPGYGYTF

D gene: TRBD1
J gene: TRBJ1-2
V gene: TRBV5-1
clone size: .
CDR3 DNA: TGCGCCAGCAGCTCTGTAGGGACAGGGGTATATGGCTACACCTTC
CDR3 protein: CASSSVGTGVYGYTF

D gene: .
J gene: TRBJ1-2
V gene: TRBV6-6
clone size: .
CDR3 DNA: TGTGCCAGCAGTTACTCGCGCGAATCCTTAGGCTACACCTTC
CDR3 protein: CASSYSRESLGYTF

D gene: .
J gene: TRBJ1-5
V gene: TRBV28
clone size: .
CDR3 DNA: TGTGCCAGCAGTTTGGGCCAGCCCCAGCATTTT
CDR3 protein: CASSLGQPQHF

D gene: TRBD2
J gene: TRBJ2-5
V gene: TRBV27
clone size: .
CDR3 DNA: TGTGCCAGCAGTTCCCCCGGACTAGCCTATGGAGAGACCCAGTACTTC
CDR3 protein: CASSSPGLAYGETQYF

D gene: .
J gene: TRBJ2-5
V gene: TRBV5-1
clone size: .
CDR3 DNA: TGCGCCAGCAGAGCCCAGGGGTACCAAGAGACCCAGTACTTC
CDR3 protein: CASRAQGYQETQYF

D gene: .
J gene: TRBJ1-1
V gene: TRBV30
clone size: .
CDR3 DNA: TGTGCCTGGAGTGTACTAGAGGGCGTGACTGAAGCTTTCTTT
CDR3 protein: CAWSVLEGVTEAFF

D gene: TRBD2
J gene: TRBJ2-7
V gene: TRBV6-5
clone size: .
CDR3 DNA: TGTGCCAGCTGGTCTAGCGGGAGGACCTACGAGCAGTACTTC
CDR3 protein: CASWSSGRTYEQYF

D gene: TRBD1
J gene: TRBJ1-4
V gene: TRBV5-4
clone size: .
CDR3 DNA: TGTGCCAGCGGAATGAAACAGGGGGTTCAAGAAAAACTGTTTTTT
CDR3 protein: CASGMKQGVQEKLFF

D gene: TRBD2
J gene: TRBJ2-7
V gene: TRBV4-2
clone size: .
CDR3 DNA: TGTGCCAGCAGCCGAACACTCCGGGCTAGCGGGTACTCCTACGAGCAGTACTTC
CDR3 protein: CASSRTLRASGYSYEQYF

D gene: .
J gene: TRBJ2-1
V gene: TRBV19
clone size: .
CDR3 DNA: TGTGCCAGTAGTCAGGGTCCGCTTATCCTTGAGCAGTTCTTC
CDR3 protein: CASSQGPLILEQFF

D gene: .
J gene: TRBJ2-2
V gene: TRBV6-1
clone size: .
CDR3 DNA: TGTGCCAGCCGAGACTATATTGGGGCCGGGGAGCTGTTTTTT
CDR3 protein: CASRDYIGAGELFF

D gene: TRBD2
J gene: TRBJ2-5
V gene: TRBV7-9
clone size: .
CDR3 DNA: TGTGCCAGCAGTCGTACGGGGGGGTACCAAGAGACCCAGTACTTC
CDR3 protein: CASSRTGGYQETQYF

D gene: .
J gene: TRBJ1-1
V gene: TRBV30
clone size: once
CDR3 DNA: TGTGCCTGGAGATTGCCTTGGGTCAGGGTGGGCACTGAAGCTTTCTTT
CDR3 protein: CAWRLPWVRVGTEAFF

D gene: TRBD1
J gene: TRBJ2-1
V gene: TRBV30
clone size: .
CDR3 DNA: TGTGCCAGACTAAACCCCGGGACAGACTTCTCCTACAATGAGCAGTTCTTC
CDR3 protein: CARLNPGTDFSYNEQFF

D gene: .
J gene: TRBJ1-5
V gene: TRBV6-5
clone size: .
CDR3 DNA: TGTGCCAGCAGTTACTCTCGTATGGCAGCGGGTCAGCCCCAGCATTTT
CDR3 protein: CASSYSRMAAGQPQHF

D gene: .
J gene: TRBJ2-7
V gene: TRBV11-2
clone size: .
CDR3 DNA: TGTGCCAGCAGCTTAGTCGGGGCCTATGCGTACGAGCAGTACTTC
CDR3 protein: CASSLVGAYAYEQYF

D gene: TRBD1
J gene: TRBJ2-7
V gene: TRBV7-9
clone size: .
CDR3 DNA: TGTGCCAGCAGCTCATGGGACAGGAACCAAATCGAGCAGTACTTC
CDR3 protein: CASSSWDRNQIEQYF

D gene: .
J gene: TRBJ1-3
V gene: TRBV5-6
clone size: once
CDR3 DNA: TGTGCCAGCAGCTATTCTCTCTCGGGTGGAAACACCATATATTTT
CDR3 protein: CASSYSLSGGNTIYF

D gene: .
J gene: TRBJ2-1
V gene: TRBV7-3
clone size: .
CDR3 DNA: TGTGCCAGCAGCTTAAAAGGAAATGTAGCTTTCGCTGAGCAGTTCTTC
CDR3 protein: CASSLKGNVAFAEQFF

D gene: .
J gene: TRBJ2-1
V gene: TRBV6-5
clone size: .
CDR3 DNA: TGTGCCAGCACTCGCTCGGGTGAGCAGTTCTTC
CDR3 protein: CASTRSGEQFF

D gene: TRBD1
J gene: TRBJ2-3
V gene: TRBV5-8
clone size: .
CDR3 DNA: TGTGCCAGCAGCTTGATATCAGGGGGCGTAGATACGCAGTATTTT
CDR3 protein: CASSLISGGVDTQYF

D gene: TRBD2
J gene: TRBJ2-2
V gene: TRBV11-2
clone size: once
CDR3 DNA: TGTGCCAGCAGCCACGGACTAGCGGGAGGGACCGGGGAGCTGTTTTTT
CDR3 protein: CASSHGLAGGTGELFF

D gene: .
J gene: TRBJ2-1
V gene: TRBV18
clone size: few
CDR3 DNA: TGTGCCAGCTCAATATGGGTCGGAGATTTTAGCTCCTACAATGAGCAGTTCTTC
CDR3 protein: CASSIWVGDFSSYNEQFF

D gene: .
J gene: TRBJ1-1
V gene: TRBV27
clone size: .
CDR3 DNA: TGTGCCAGCAGTTTATTGGGGATTGGGACTGAAGCTTTCTTT
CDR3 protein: CASSLLGIGTEAFF

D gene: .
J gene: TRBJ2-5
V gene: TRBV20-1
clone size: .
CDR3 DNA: TGCAGTGCCTATAAGGAGACCCAGTACTTC
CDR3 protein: CSAYKETQYF

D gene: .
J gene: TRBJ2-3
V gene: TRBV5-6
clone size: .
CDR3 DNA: TGTGCCAGCAGCTTGCCCGGGACTGCCGGGGATACGCAGTATTTT
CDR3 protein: CASSLPGTAGDTQYF

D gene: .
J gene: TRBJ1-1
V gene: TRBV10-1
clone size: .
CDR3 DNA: TGCGCCAGCAGTGATCGTCCGAGGAACACTGAAGCTTTCTTT
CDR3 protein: CASSDRPRNTEAFF

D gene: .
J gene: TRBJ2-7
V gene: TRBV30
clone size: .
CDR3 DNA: TGTGCCTGGAAAACAGAACCCTACGAGCAGTACTTC
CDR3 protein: CAWKTEPYEQYF

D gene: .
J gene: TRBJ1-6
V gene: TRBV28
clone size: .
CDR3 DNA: TGTGCCAGCAGTTCAGGGGTTCGGCCCCTCCACTTT
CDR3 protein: CASSSGVRPLHF